This T cell receptor beta chain was recovered during a study of shared clonotypes between healthy human individuals. TCRdb's copy holds only in-frame clones and misses some; the assay was immunoSEQ multiplex PCR. The table records some 2,400,000 clones, approximately 95% of them present only once. Losses at the gene ends were 6 bases for V and 8 bases for J; bases not matched to a gene: 7. In germline, CDR1 is SQVTM, CDR2 ANQGSEA. The CDR3 consists of 14 residues. Sequencing used naive CD4+ T cells sorted from blood. Subset noted: CD45RA+ positively selected. The TCR originated in a man in his late teens or twenties in good health. The chain is built from TRBV29-1 and TRBJ2-1; 13 bases are a match to TRBD2. CDR3 nucleotide sequence: TGCAGCGTACGGACTAGCGGGAGCTGGGATGAGCAGTTCTTC. As protein: CSVRTSGSWDEQFF.